The rows below give T cell receptor beta chains drawn from one sample of a study of T cells in narcolepsy. Sequencing was performed with immunoSEQ multiplex PCR; in TCRdb, only in-frame clones are kept and a portion is missing. The sample carries about 40,000 clones, about 87% recorded once. Specimen: CD45RA- memory CD4+ T cells from PBMCs. The receptor set was obtained from a human donor with narcolepsy. Both conserved end residues are part of each CDR3. D genes are given only for firm matches. Rows give clone size only sometimes, using once, few, many, or a class for an expanded clone.

TRBJ2-7	NA	NA	15	TRBV6-5	TGTGCCAGCAGTTACAGCCCGGGCGGCTCCTACGAGCAGTACTTC	CASSYSPGGSYEQYF
TRBJ1-3	NA	NA	15	TRBV30	TGTGCCTGGCGGGGCTGGGGGGCCGGGGGAAACACCATATATTTT	CAWRGWGAGGNTIYF
TRBJ1-2	NA	NA	13	TRBV6-5	TGTGCCAGCAGCCGGTGGGCAGACTATGGCTACACCTTC	CASSRWADYGYTF
TRBJ2-5	NA	NA	12	TRBV27	TGTGCCAGCAGTTTTTCCGGAGAGACCCAGTACTTC	CASSFSGETQYF
TRBJ1-2	NA	NA	15	TRBV5-6	TGTGCCAGCAGCCCGGGGGCCGGGATCAACTATGGCTACACCTTC	CASSPGAGINYGYTF
TRBJ1-4	NA	NA	15	TRBV19	TGTGCCAGTAGTATGCTGGGGAGGGCTAATGAAAAACTGTTTTTT	CASSMLGRANEKLFF
TRBJ2-3	NA	NA	15	TRBV12-5	TGTGCTAGTGGTCTCGGAGGGACTTCCCAAAATACGCAGTATTTT	CASGLGGTSQNTQYF
TRBJ1-1	NA	NA	10	TRBV6-6	TGTGCCAGCAGTTATTCGACCATGATCTTT	CASSYSTMIF
TRBJ2-1	NA	NA	13	TRBV19	TGTGCCAGTAGTATGTCTCGGCACAATGAGCAGTTCTTC	CASSMSRHNEQFF
TRBJ2-6	NA	NA	17	TRBV4-1	TGCGCCAGCAGCCCTGGAGGAGGCGCCTCTGGGGCCAACGTCCTGACTTTC	CASSPGGGASGANVLTF
TRBJ1-5	once	NA	15	TRBV7-5	TGTGCCAGAAGCTCCGGACAGGGGGCGCCTCAGCCCCAGCATTTT	CARSSGQGAPQPQHF
TRBJ1-2	NA	NA	14	TRBV6-5	TGTGCCAGCAGTCCGGACATCACTAATCCCCGCTACACCTTC	CASSPDITNPRYTF
TRBJ2-1	NA	NA	18	TRBV2	TGTGCCAGCAGTGAAAAGTGGCTCACCCCCCGCTCCTACAATGAGCAGTTCTTC	CASSEKWLTPRSYNEQFF
TRBJ1-1	once	NA	19	TRBV7-2	TGTGCCAGCAGCTTAGGTGTCATTCGGGGCCGTCCCCCCGGCACTGAAGCTTTCTTT	CASSLGVIRGRPPGTEAFF
TRBJ1-4	NA	NA	15	TRBV5-1	TGCGCCAGCAGACTCCGGGACGCTCCAAATGAAAAACTGTTTTTT	CASRLRDAPNEKLFF
TRBJ2-1	once	NA	12	TRBV6-5	TGTGCCAGCAGCCCCAGAAACAATGAGCAGTTCTTC	CASSPRNNEQFF
TRBJ1-1	NA	NA	14	TRBV6-1	TGTGCCAGCATCAACTATCAGGGGAACACTGAAGCTTTCTTT	CASINYQGNTEAFF
TRBJ1-2	NA	NA	11	TRBV29-1	TGCAGCGTTTCTGAGGGCTATGGCTACACCTTC	CSVSEGYGYTF
TRBJ2-2	few	TRBD2	15	TRBV5-1	TGCGCCAGCAGCTTGGTTCCAGCGGGACCCGGGGAGCTGTTTTTT	CASSLVPAGPGELFF
TRBJ2-3	NA	NA	13	TRBV27	TGTGCCAGCACGCAGGGCCTAGGGAATACGCAGTATTTT	CASTQGLGNTQYF
TRBJ1-1	NA	NA	15	TRBV14	TGTGCCAGCAGCCACCGGGGGGGTAAAGGGACTGAAGCTTTCTTT	CASSHRGGKGTEAFF
TRBJ1-1	NA	NA	14	TRBV7-9	TGTGCCAGCAGCGATCTGAAGGGGGACACTGAAGCTTTCTTT	CASSDLKGDTEAFF
TRBJ1-6	NA	TRBD1	14	TRBV19	TGTGCCAGTAGCCTCAGGGGGTGGAATTCACCCCTCCACTTT	CASSLRGWNSPLHF
TRBJ2-2	NA	TRBD1	15	TRBV12-5	TGTGCTAGTGGCCCAGGGGGCTTGAACACCGGGGAGCTGTTTTTT	CASGPGGLNTGELFF
TRBJ2-3	NA	NA	15	TRBV5-4	TGTGCCAGCAGCTTGGCGGGGGCGAGCACAGATACGCAGTATTTT	CASSLAGASTDTQYF
TRBJ2-7	NA	NA	13	TRBV7-3	TGCGCCAGCAGCTACTCGGGTGGGTACGAGCAGTACTTC	CASSYSGGYEQYF
TRBJ2-3	NA	TRBD2	14	TRBV15	TGTGCCACCAGCGATGGACTAGCCGCGGATACGCAGTATTTT	CATSDGLAADTQYF
TRBJ2-4	NA	NA	12	TRBV11-2	TGTGCCAGCAGCTTAGATCGGGGCATTCAGTACTTC	CASSLDRGIQYF
TRBJ1-4	NA	NA	14	TRBV4-2	TGTGCCAGCAGCCTGACAGCAACTAATGAAAAACTGTTTTTT	CASSLTATNEKLFF
TRBJ1-2	NA	TRBD1	15	TRBV19	TGTGCCAGTAGGGAAGCAGGACAGGGGGCGTATGGCTACACCTTC	CASREAGQGAYGYTF
TRBJ2-3	NA	TRBD2	16	TRBV18	TGTGCCAGCTCCCTACTAGCGGGGGGGCCCAAAGATACGCAGTATTTT	CASSLLAGGPKDTQYF
TRBJ2-3	NA	NA	15	TRBV7-2	TGTGCCAGCCGCGAAGGGGTCCTCGCCGGGGATACGCAGTATTTT	CASREGVLAGDTQYF
TRBJ2-7	NA	NA	15	TRBV6-7	TGTGCCAGCAGGAGAAGGGTGAGTGGGCTGGGGGAGCAGTACTTC	CASRRRVSGLGEQYF
TRBJ2-1	NA	TRBD2	12	TRBV30	TGTGCCTGGGGGGGGGCCTACAATGAGCAGTTCTTC	CAWGGAYNEQFF
TRBJ1-2	NA	NA	13	TRBV30	TGTGCCTGGAGCTGGACTGACCGCTATGGCTACACCTTC	CAWSWTDRYGYTF
TRBJ2-5	NA	TRBD2	16	TRBV5-1	TGCGCCAGCAGCTTGAATTCCCCCACTAGCGGGGAGACCCAGTACTTC	CASSLNSPTSGETQYF